The sequence of this T cell receptor (beta chain) was determined in a study of blood T cells in healthy people across ages. Study conclusions and caveats: The donors' CMV status was not determined, possibly confounding changes in expanded clonotypes.

This CDR3 is 13 amino acids long. With respect to this clonotype: Its target is not known.

For the second PCR, which ran for 7 to 11 cycles, a sample-barcoded 5' primer and a J-beta primer mix were used. From the 5' RACE reads, TCRdb called clonotypes with MiXCR, one entry per CDR3 protein. The repertoire holds approximately 1.5 million distinct CDR3 sequences, about 45% seen once, with over 3.5% in the top ten. Peripheral blood, approximately 10 milliliters per donor, was collected. The J gene is TRBJ2-4, the V gene TRBV21-1; the tabulated D call, TRBD2, remains unverified against the DNA. TRBV21-1 is tagged as a pseudogene. The source is a woman under 30 in good health. The sample taken for sequencing was blood. The CDR3 DNA reads as TGTGCCAGCGGGGAGAGAAGGGAAAACATTCAGTACTTC. Residues: CASGERRENIQYF.